Following are 21 T cell receptor beta chains from one sample sequenced in a study of OX40 agonist ivuxolimab in advanced cancers. The method was immunoSEQ multiplex PCR; TCRdb's version includes in-frame clones alone and lacks a portion of them. The sample has some 19,000 clones, less than 85% seen once; the top ten hold around a third. The input for sequencing was CD4+ or CD8+ T cells sorted from blood, taken in a trial of the OX40 agonist ivuxolimab. The receptors stem from an adult with an advanced solid tumor such as melanoma, head and neck, liver or kidney cancer.

The gene calls are TRBV7-9 and TRBJ1-1, with D maybe TRBD1 (5 bases). Trimming cost V 3 bases and J 4 bases, with 9 bases left between them. CDR1 SEHNR and CDR2 FQNEAQ come from the germline V gene (reference sequence). The CDR3 has 13 residues. The CDR3 spells CASSFRQGTEAFF. CDR3 nucleotides: TGTGCCAGCAGCTTCCGGCAGGGCACTGAAGCTTTCTTT.

The chain carries TRBV19 and TRBJ2-7; 13 nucleotides agree with TRBD2. CDR1 is LNHDA and CDR2 is SQIVND in the germline V gene (reference sequence). V lost 9 bases to trimming and J lost 6 bases; unmatched junction nucleotides: 11. CDR3 size: 15 residues. The CDR3 loop reads CASAQLAGGPAEQYF. CDR3 in DNA: TGTGCCAGCGCCCAACTAGCGGGAGGGCCTGCCGAGCAGTACTTC. Combining the CDR3 with reference TRBV19 and TRBJ2-7 gives the whole variable domain DGGITQSPKYLFRKEGQNVTLSCEQNLNHDAMYWYRQDPGQGLRLIYYSQIVNDFQKGDIAEGYSVSREKKESFPLTVTSAQKNPTAFYLCASAQLAGGPAEQYFGPGTRLTVT.

This chain uses TRBV7-9 with TRBJ1-5; possible D gene TRBD1, 5 bases. This CDR3 spans 13 amino acids. The germline CDR1 and CDR2 sequences are SEHNR and FQNEAQ (reference sequence). Trimming pared 1 base from V and 11 bases from J, leaving 12 bases between. The CDR3 bases are TGTGCCAGCAGCTTAGAGTTCGGGGGAGCCCAGCATTTT. Translation: CASSLEFGGAQHF.

CDR3 loop: CASSQDASPYTYEQYF. The DNA for the CDR3 is TGCGCCAGCAGCCAAGATGCCTCTCCCTACACCTACGAGCAGTACTTC. The chain combines TRBV4-1 with TRBJ2-7; D remains unclear. Trimming pared 0 bases from V and 2 bases from J, leaving 14 bases between. This CDR3 has 16 amino acids. The germline V gene encodes CDR1 MGHRA and CDR2 YSYEKL.

This rearrangement joins TRBV9 to TRBJ2-1, with D uncertain. Germline CDR1 SGDLS, CDR2 YYNGEE. The V end lost 0 bases, the J end lost 12 bases, and 7 bases lay between the germline ends. This CDR3 is built from 11 residues. This chain's CDR3 is CASSVAQRQFF. The CDR3, as DNA: TGTGCCAGCAGCGTAGCTCAAAGGCAGTTCTTC.

A word on this clone: Other nucleotide sequences from this sample produce the same CDR3. The rearrangement links TRBV7-2 to TRBJ2-1; 12 nucleotides line up with TRBD2. This CDR3 has 15 residues. With V trimmed by 2 bases and J by 5 bases, 1 base remained unmatched. Germline V gives CDR1 SGHTA, CDR2 FQGNSA. CDR3 amino acids: CASSLTSGRHNEQFF. The CDR3 DNA follows: TGTGCCAGCAGCTTAACTAGCGGGAGGCACAATGAGCAGTTCTTC.

The chain uses TRBV4-1 and TRBJ2-3; D perhaps matches TRBD2 (6 bases). This CDR3 has 14 residues. V was trimmed by 1 base and J by 1 base, leaving 6 bases between them. Germline loops: CDR1 MGHRA, CDR2 YSYEKL. CDR3 sequence reads: CASSQAGGTDTQYF. CDR3 coding DNA: TGCGCCAGCAGCCAAGCGGGGGGCACAGATACGCAGTATTTT.

The rearrangement uses TRBV18 and TRBJ1-4; the D is unclear. V dropped 5 bases and J dropped 8 bases, with 18 bases sitting between them. This CDR3 has 15 amino acids. Germline V gives CDR1 KGHSH, CDR2 LQKENI. As DNA, the CDR3 is TGTGCCAGCTCATCAACCGGAGGGCAGAGAGAAAAACTGTTTTTT. Protein product: CASSSTGGQREKLFF.

The rearrangement links TRBV28 to TRBJ2-3; no clear D gene. V shed 4 bases and J shed 0 bases, with 14 bases lying between them. Germline V gene sequence: CDR1 MDHEN, CDR2 SYDVKM. The CDR3 has 16 amino acids. The CDR3 is CASSSPKSLSTDTQYF. The CDR3 DNA sequence: TGTGCCAGCAGTTCCCCCAAGAGCCTTAGCACAGATACGCAGTATTTT.

The J gene is TRBJ1-5, the V gene TRBV2; D gene uncertain. Germline-derived CDR1 and CDR2 are SNHLY and FYNNEI. The CDR3 totals 13 residues. V was cut by 7 bases and J by 0 bases, with 7 bases left in between. The CDR3 is CASTRYSNQPQHF. Here the CDR3 DNA reads TGTGCCAGCACCCGATATAGCAATCAGCCCCAGCATTTT. The full variable domain, in which reference TRBV2 and TRBJ1-5 provide the parts outside the CDR3, is EPEVTQTPSHQVTQMGQEVILRCVPISNHLYFYWYRQILGQKVEFLVSFYNNEISEKSEIFDDQFSVERPDGSNFTLKIRSTKLEDSAMYFCASTRYSNQPQHFGDGTRLSIL.

The V call is TRBV11-2, the J call TRBJ2-2; D could derive from TRBD1 or TRBD2 (7 bases each). CDR1 is SGHAT and CDR2 is FQNNGV in the germline V gene. V was clipped by 5 bases and J by 5 bases, with 21 bases between them. The CDR3 has 17 residues. The CDR3 is CASSQPLDREGTGELFF. The CDR3 DNA sequence: TGTGCCAGCAGCCAACCCCTAGACAGGGAGGGGACCGGGGAGCTGTTTTTT. Full variable domain (rest looked up from reference TRBV11-2 and TRBJ2-2): EAGVAQSPRYKIIEKRQSVAFWCNPISGHATLYWYQQILGQGPKLLIQFQNNGVVDDSQLPKDRFSAERLKGVDSTLKIQPAKLEDSAVYLCASSQPLDREGTGELFFGEGSRLTVL.

The rearrangement joins TRBV13 to TRBJ2-7; 7 positions match TRBD1. Looked up from germline, CDR1 is PRHDT and CDR2 is FYEKMQ (reference sequence). This CDR3 has 13 amino acids. J lost 2 bases, V lost 5 bases, and 3 bases had no gene match. The CDR3 loop reads CASSGQVTYEQYF. CDR3 nucleotides: TGTGCCAGCAGCGGACAGGTCACCTACGAGCAGTACTTC.

V and J are TRBV27 and TRBJ2-1, with 12 nucleotides matching TRBD2. Germline CDR1 reads MNHEY; CDR2 reads SMNVEV (reference sequence). Trimming at V came to 3 bases and at J to 9 bases, leaving 6 bases not matched to a gene. The CDR3 totals 15 residues. CDR3: CASSFGLAGLSEQFF. For the CDR3, the DNA is TGTGCCAGCAGTTTCGGACTAGCGGGATTAAGTGAGCAGTTCTTC.

This clone was detected once. The chain has TRBV4-1 and TRBJ2-1; D unresolved. V was pared by 1 base and J by 6 bases, with 13 bases between. CDR1 is MGHRA and CDR2 is YSYEKL in the germline V gene. There are 15 residues in the CDR3. The CDR3 reads CASSQGLPPFNEQFF. The CDR3 DNA reads as TGCGCCAGCAGCCAAGGATTACCCCCTTTCAATGAGCAGTTCTTC.

This clone is labeled medium-sized (0.01 to 0.1%). This CDR3 is CASTTGVLAFF. As DNA, the CDR3 is TGTGCCAGTACGACAGGGGTGTTGGCTTTCTTT. The V and J genes are TRBV19 and TRBJ1-1; 8 positions agree with TRBD1. CDR3 size: 11 residues. V dropped 7 bases and J dropped 11; count of bases not matched to a gene: 6. Germline V lookup: CDR1 LNHDA, CDR2 SQIVND (reference sequence).

In its sample, this clone was seen once. The genes are TRBV19 and TRBJ1-2; 7 bases are shared with TRBD1. CDR1 LNHDA and CDR2 SQIVND come from the germline V gene (reference sequence). The CDR3 runs to 16 residues. V lost 6 bases to trimming and J lost 2 bases; unmatched junction nucleotides: 12. The CDR3 protein is CASSVLGTVGNYGYTF. The DNA of the CDR3 is TGTGCCAGTAGCGTTTTGGGGACAGTCGGAAACTATGGCTACACCTTC.

The J gene is TRBJ2-1, the V gene TRBV9, with 10 bases that match TRBD2. The CDR3 totals 17 residues. The V gene's germline CDR1 is SGDLS and CDR2 YYNGEE. The ends lost 5 bases at V and 4 bases at J; junction bases unmatched: 12. For the CDR3, the DNA is TGTGCCAGCAGAGAATTTCCGGGACTAGCGCCTTACAATGAGCAGTTCTTC. This translates into CASREFPGLAPYNEQFF.

This chain connects TRBV4-1 to TRBJ2-1, with D hard to call. The germline V gene encodes CDR1 MGHRA and CDR2 YSYEKL. V shed 0 bases and J shed 5 bases, with 8 bases lying between them. The CDR3 is 14 residues long. The chain's CDR3 is CASSQDYENNEQFF. The CDR3 DNA reads TGCGCCAGCAGCCAAGATTATGAGAACAATGAGCAGTTCTTC.

This clone was seen a few times. The chain links TRBV10-1 to TRBJ1-2; no clear D. Trimming shortened V by 2 bases and J by 8 bases, and 12 bases separated the two germline ends. The CDR3 is 13 amino acids. Germline lookup yields CDR1 WNHNN and CDR2 SYGVQD (reference sequence). CDR3 DNA sequence: TGCGCCAGCAGTGAGCGGCCGATGGACGGCTACACCTTC. Protein product: CASSERPMDGYTF.

V usage is TRBV27 and J usage is TRBJ1-3; 7 bases are a match to TRBD1. Germline values: CDR1 MNHEY, CDR2 SMNVEV (reference sequence). V was clipped by 5 bases and J by 4 bases; unmatched bases: 5. This CDR3 region has 14 residues. In nucleotides, the CDR3 is TGTGCCAGCAGTCGAGGGGGCGAAGGAAACACCATATATTTT. Protein product: CASSRGGEGNTIYF.

The chain is built from TRBV13 and TRBJ2-7; 9 bases are a match to TRBD2. The CDR3 is 14 amino acids. The V gene end was trimmed by 7 bases and the J gene end by 5 bases; junction bases not matched to a gene: 9. Per the germline V gene, CDR1 is PRHDT and CDR2 is FYEKMQ (reference sequence). DNA of the CDR3: TGTGCCAGCACCCCGGCGGGCGGGAGGGACGAGCAGTACTTC. Translating it yields CASTPAGGRDEQYF.